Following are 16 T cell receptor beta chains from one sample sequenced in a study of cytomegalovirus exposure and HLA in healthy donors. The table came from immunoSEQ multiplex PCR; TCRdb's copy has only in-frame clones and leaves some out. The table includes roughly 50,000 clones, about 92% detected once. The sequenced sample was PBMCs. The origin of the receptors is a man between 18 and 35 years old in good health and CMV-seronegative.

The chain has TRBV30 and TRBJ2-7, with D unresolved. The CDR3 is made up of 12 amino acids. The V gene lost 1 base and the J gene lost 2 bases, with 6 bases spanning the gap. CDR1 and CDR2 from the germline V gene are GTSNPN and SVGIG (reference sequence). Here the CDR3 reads CAWSETAYEQYF. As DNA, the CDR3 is TGTGCCTGGAGTGAGACTGCCTACGAGCAGTACTTC.

CDR3 amino acids: CASSVGTSGYNEQFF. The CDR3 DNA reads TGTGCCAGCAGTGTGGGAACTAGCGGGTACAATGAGCAGTTCTTC. The chain recombines TRBV2 with TRBJ2-1, with 9 nucleotides matching TRBD2. Unmatched junction bases numbered 5, after V lost 4 bases and J lost 4 bases. In germline, CDR1 is SNHLY, CDR2 FYNNEI. This CDR3 has 15 residues.

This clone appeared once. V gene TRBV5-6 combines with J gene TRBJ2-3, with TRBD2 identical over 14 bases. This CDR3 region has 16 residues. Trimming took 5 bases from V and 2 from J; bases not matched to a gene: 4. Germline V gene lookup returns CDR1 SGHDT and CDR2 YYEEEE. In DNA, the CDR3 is TGTGCCAGCAGTTGGGGACTAGCGGGAGACACAGATACGCAGTATTTT. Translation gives CASSWGLAGDTDTQYF.

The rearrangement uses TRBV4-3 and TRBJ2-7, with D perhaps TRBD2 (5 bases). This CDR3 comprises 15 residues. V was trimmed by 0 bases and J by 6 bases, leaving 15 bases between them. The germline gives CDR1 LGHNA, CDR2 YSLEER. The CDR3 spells CASSQDRGIGSEQYF. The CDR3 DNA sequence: TGCGCCAGCAGCCAAGATCGAGGGATAGGATCCGAGCAGTACTTC.

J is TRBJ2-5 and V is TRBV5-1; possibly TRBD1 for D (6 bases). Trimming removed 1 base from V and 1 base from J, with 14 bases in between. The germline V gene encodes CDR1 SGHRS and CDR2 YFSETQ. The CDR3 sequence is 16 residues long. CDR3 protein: CASSLWGRGGQETQYF. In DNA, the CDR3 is TGCGCCAGCAGCTTGTGGGGGAGAGGGGGCCAAGAGACCCAGTACTTC.

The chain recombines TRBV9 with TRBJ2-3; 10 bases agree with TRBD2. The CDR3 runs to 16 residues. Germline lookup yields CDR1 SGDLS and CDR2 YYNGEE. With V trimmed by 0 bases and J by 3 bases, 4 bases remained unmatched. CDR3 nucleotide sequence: TGTGCCAGCAGCGTAGTAGCGGGAGGTAGGACAGATACGCAGTATTTT. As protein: CASSVVAGGRTDTQYF.

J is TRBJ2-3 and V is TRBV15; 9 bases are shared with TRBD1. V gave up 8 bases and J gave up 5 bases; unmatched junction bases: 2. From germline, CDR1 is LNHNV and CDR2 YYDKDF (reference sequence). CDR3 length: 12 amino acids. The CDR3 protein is CATSGQGDTQYF. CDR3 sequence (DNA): TGTGCCACCTCGGGACAGGGAGATACGCAGTATTTT.

CDR3 region: CASSYSQGVGETQYF. The CDR3 nucleotides read TGTGCCAGCAGTTACTCACAGGGGGTTGGAGAGACCCAGTACTTC. V is TRBV6-5 and J is TRBJ2-5, with 8 bases matching TRBD1. The CDR3 spans 15 residues. Germline assignment: CDR1 MNHEY and CDR2 SVGAGI. After removal of 0 bases from V and 4 bases from J, the junction contained 4 bases not matched to a gene.

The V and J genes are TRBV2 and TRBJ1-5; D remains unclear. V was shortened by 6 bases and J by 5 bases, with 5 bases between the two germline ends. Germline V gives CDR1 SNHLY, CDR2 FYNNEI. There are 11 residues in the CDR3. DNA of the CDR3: TGTGCCAGCAGGTTCGATCAGCCCCAGCATTTT. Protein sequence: CASRFDQPQHF. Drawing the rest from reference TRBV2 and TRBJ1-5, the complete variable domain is EPEVTQTPSHQVTQMGQEVILRCVPISNHLYFYWYRQILGQKVEFLVSFYNNEISEKSEIFDDQFSVERPDGSNFTLKIRSTKLEDSAMYFCASRFDQPQHFGDGTRLSIL.

This chain's CDR3 is CASSPPLAQRDTQYF. In DNA form, the CDR3 reads TGTGCCAGCTCACCACCCTTAGCGCAAAGGGATACGCAGTATTTT. V and J are TRBV18 and TRBJ2-3; perhaps TRBD2 as D (5 bases). This CDR3 contains 15 residues. Germline V gene sequence: CDR1 KGHSH, CDR2 LQKENI. V was pared by 0 bases and J by 6 bases, with 13 bases between.

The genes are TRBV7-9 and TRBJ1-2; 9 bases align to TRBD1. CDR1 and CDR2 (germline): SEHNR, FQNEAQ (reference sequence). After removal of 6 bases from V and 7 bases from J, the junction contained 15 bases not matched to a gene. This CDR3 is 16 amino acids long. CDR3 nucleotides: TGTGCCAGCAGATATTCCGGGACAGGGATGGGTGGTGGCTACACCTTC. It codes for CASRYSGTGMGGGYTF.

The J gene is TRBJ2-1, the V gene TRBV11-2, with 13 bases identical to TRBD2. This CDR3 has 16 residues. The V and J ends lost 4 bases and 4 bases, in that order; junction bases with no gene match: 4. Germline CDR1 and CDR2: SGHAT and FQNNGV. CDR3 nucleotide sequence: TGTGCCAGCAGCTCGGGGACTAGCGGGACTTACAATGAGCAGTTCTTC. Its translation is CASSSGTSGTYNEQFF.

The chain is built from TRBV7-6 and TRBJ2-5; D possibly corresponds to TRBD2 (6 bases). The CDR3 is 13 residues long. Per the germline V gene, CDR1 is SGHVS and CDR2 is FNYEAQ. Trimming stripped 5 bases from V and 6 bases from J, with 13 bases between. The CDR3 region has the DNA TGTGCCAGCAGCGGGACTCAACGGAAGACCCAGTACTTC. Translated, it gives CASSGTQRKTQYF.

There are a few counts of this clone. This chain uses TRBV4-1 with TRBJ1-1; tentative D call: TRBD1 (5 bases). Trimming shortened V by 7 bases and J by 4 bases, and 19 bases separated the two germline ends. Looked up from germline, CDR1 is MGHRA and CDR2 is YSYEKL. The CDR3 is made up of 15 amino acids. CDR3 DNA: TGCGCCAGCAACCCAACGACCGGGGGATTCACTGAAGCTTTCTTT. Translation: CASNPTTGGFTEAFF.

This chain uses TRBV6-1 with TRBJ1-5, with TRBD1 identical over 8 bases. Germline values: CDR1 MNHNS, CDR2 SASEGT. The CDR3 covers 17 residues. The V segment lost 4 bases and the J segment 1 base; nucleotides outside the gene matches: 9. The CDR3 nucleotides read TGTGCCAGCAGTGGACAGGGGATTACTGGGAGCAATCAGCCCCAGCATTTT. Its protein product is CASSGQGITGSNQPQHF.

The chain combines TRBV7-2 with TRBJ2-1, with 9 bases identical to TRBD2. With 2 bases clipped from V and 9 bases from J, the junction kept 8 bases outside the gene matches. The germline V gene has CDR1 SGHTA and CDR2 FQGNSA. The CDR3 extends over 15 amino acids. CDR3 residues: CASSLIRREGGEQFF. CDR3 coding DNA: TGTGCCAGCAGCTTAATACGGCGGGAGGGGGGTGAGCAGTTCTTC.